The 15 T cell receptor beta chains below all came from one sample that was sequenced in a study of cytomegalovirus exposure and HLA in healthy donors. Primers included in the PCR were 60 Vbeta and 13 Jbeta primers. Assay: immunoSEQ multiplex PCR; the TCRdb copy retains only in-frame clones and omits some. The table has 140,000 to 150,000 clones, around 75% seen once; the top ten hold 2.5% to 3.5%. Sequencing was performed on PBMCs. These receptors were taken from a woman in her twenties or thirties in good health and CMV-seronegative.

The gene calls are TRBV29-1 and TRBJ1-1; 8 positions agree with TRBD1. Germline lookup yields CDR1 SQVTM and CDR2 ANQGSEA. The V gene end was trimmed by 6 bases and the J gene end by 3 bases; junction bases not matched to a gene: 6. The CDR3 runs to 13 residues. This chain's CDR3 is CSVDRVRYTEAFF. The CDR3 DNA reads as TGCAGCGTGGACAGGGTCCGATACACTGAAGCTTTCTTT.

On this clone itself: In the same sample, other DNA sequences code for this CDR3. The chain is built from TRBV20-1 and TRBJ2-7; D is ambiguous. The CDR3 spans 11 residues. V lost 3 bases and J lost 3, with 6 bases in between. The V gene's germline CDR1 is DFQATT and CDR2 SNEGSKA (reference sequence). CDR3 nucleotides: TGCAGTGCTAGGGAGAGCTACGAGCAGTACTTC. This sequence encodes CSARESYEQYF.

The V and J genes are TRBV7-6 and TRBJ1-3; TRBD1 is a possible D gene (5 bases). This CDR3 has 18 amino acids. The germline CDR1 and CDR2 sequences are SGHVS and FNYEAQ. V shed 5 bases and J shed 0 bases, with 20 bases lying between them. CDR3 sequence reads: CASSPHLRPGLSGNTIYF. As DNA, the CDR3 is TGTGCCAGCAGCCCCCACTTGAGGCCAGGGCTCTCTGGAAACACCATATATTTT.

V is TRBV12-5 and J is TRBJ2-3, with TRBD1 identical over 7 bases. After removal of 5 bases from V and 5 bases from J, the junction contained 13 bases not matched to a gene. The CDR3 has 16 residues. CDR1 and CDR2 (germline): LGHNT, FRNRAP. CDR3 sequence reads: CASGRDRQGVLDTQYF. CDR3 bases: TGTGCTAGTGGTCGCGATCGACAGGGCGTATTAGATACGCAGTATTTT.

The chain links TRBV6-5 to TRBJ2-5, with a possible D match to TRBD1 (5 bases). Trimming cost V 6 bases and J 5 bases, with 16 bases left between them. The CDR3 has 14 amino acids. The germline V gene encodes CDR1 MNHEY and CDR2 SVGAGI. The CDR3 nucleotides read TGTGCCAGCAGCCAAACCAGGGTCGGCGAGACCCAGTACTTC. It specifies CASSQTRVGETQYF.

A few counts support this clone. J is TRBJ2-7 and V is TRBV6-5; possibly TRBD1 for D (5 bases). The CDR3 covers 11 residues. Trimming removed 6 bases at V and 3 bases at J, with 6 bases between. From germline, CDR1 is MNHEY and CDR2 SVGAGI. The CDR3 spells CASRQGYEQYF. The CDR3 coding sequence is TGTGCCAGCAGGCAGGGCTACGAGCAGTACTTC.

The chain employs TRBV19 and TRBJ2-5, with a possible D match to TRBD2 (6 bases). The J call may be faulty, since TRBJ2-7 better matches the DNA end. CDR1 LNHDA and CDR2 SQIVND come from the germline V gene (reference sequence). This CDR3 comprises 18 residues. CDR3 in amino acids: CASSIRRGLLVGDYEQYF. The CDR3 DNA reads as TGTGCCAGTAGTATCCGCCGCGGACTACTGGTTGGAGACTACGAGCAGTACTTC.

Notes on this clone: A junction end diverges from the germline sequence, so it may reflect a read error. The rearrangement uses TRBV12-5 and TRBJ2-5, with D perhaps TRBD1 (6 bases). The CDR3 runs 13 residues. The germline CDR1 and CDR2 sequences are LGHNT and FRNRAP. CDR3 DNA sequence: TGTGCTAGTGGTGGTAACAGGGAAGAGGCCCAGTACTTC. It is translated as CASGGNREEAQYF. The full variable domain, completed using reference TRBV12-5 and TRBJ2-5, is DARVTQTPRHKVTEMGQEVTMRCQPILGHNTVFWYRQTMMQGLELLAYFRNRAPLDDSGMPKDRFSAEMPDATLATLKIQPSEPRDSAVYFCASGGNREEAQYFGPGTRLLVL.

The DNA of the CDR3 is TGTGCCAGCAGTCTTTCTGGGGGCGGCGATACGCAGTATTTT. Translated, it gives CASSLSGGGDTQYF. This sequence joins TRBV11-2 and TRBJ2-3, with D possibly matching TRBD1 (6 bases). Germline V gene lookup returns CDR1 SGHAT and CDR2 FQNNGV. Trimming took off 6 bases at V and 6 bases at J, with 16 bases between the two ends. There are 14 residues in the CDR3. Full variable domain (missing parts from reference TRBV11-2 and TRBJ2-3): EAGVAQSPRYKIIEKRQSVAFWCNPISGHATLYWYQQILGQGPKLLIQFQNNGVVDDSQLPKDRFSAERLKGVDSTLKIQPAKLEDSAVYLCASSLSGGGDTQYFGPGTRLTVL.

The gene calls are TRBV10-3 and TRBJ1-2; TRBD1 matches at 9 bases. This CDR3 is 15 amino acids long. CDR1 and CDR2 (germline): ENHRY, SYGVKD. With V trimmed by 0 bases and J by 2 bases, 1 base remained unmatched. The CDR3 is CAISESGQGNYGYTF. CDR3 DNA sequence: TGTGCCATCAGTGAGTCGGGACAGGGAAACTATGGCTACACCTTC.

This clone was observed a handful of times. This chain connects TRBV30 to TRBJ1-1; D perhaps matches TRBD1 (6 bases). Trimming took 1 base from V and 1 from J, leaving 7 bases between them. Germline loops: CDR1 GTSNPN, CDR2 SVGIG (reference sequence). The CDR3 sequence is 13 residues long. DNA for the CDR3: TGTGCCTGGAGTGGAGGGGGGAACACTGAAGCTTTCTTT. Its translation: CAWSGGGNTEAFF.

In its sample, this clone was seen once. V is TRBV6-1 and J is TRBJ2-2, with no clear D. Germline V CDR1 and CDR2: MNHNS, SASEGT. The ends were cut back, 6 bases at V and 1 base at J, with 6 bases in the middle. This CDR3 is 13 amino acids long. The CDR3 nucleotides read TGTGCCAGCAGACTGCAGAACACCGGGGAGCTGTTTTTT. Protein product: CASRLQNTGELFF.

This chain links TRBV11-2 with TRBJ2-1; D gene unclear. Germline-derived CDR1 and CDR2 are SGHAT and FQNNGV. This CDR3 is 14 amino acids long. V lost 1 base and J lost 3, with 7 bases in between. The CDR3 here is CASSLVASYNEQFF. For the CDR3, the DNA is TGTGCCAGCAGCTTAGTAGCAAGCTACAATGAGCAGTTCTTC.

V and J are TRBV4-1 and TRBJ2-4; 7 nucleotides line up with TRBD2. Germline CDR1 MGHRA, CDR2 YSYEKL. V lost 2 bases to trimming and J lost 2 bases; unmatched junction nucleotides: 9. This CDR3 is 17 amino acids long. For the CDR3, the DNA is TGCGCCAGCAGCCAACCACTAGCGAGAGGGACCAAAAACATTCAGTACTTC. This codes for CASSQPLARGTKNIQYF.

Concerning this clone: One end of the junction fails to match germline, which may point to a read error. The rearrangement joins TRBV6-1 to TRBJ2-7, with 7 positions matching TRBD2. Looked up from germline, CDR1 is MNHNS and CDR2 is SASEGT. The CDR3 has 15 amino acids. The CDR3 loop reads CASSEAGRDVRGRDF. The CDR3 DNA sequence: TGTGCCAGCAGTGAAGCGGGCAGGGATGTGCGCGGGAGAGACTTC.